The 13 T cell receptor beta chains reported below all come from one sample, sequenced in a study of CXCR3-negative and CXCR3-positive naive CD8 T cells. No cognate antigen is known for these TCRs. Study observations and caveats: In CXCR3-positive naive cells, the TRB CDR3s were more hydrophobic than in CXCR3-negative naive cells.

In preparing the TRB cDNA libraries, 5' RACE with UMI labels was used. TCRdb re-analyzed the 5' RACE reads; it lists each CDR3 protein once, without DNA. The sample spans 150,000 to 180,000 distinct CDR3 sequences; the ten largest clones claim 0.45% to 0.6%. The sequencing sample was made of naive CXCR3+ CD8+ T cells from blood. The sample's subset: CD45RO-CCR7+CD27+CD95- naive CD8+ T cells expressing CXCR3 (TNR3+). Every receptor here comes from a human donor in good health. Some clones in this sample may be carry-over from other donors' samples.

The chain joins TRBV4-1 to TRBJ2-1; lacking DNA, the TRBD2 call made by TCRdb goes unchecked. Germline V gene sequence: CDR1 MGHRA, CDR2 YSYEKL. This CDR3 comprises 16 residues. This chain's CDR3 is CASSQVLAVAYNEQFF.

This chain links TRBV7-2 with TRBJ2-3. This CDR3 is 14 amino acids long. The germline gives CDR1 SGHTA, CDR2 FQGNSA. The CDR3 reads CASSLVGTGDTQYF.

The CDR3 region is CSVEVPNEQFF. The chain couples TRBV29-1 to TRBJ2-1. The CDR3 totals 11 residues. Germline CDR1 reads SQVTM; CDR2 reads ANQGSEA.

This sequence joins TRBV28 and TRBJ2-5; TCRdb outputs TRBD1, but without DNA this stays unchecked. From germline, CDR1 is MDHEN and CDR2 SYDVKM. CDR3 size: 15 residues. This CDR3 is CASRDWDREQETQYF.

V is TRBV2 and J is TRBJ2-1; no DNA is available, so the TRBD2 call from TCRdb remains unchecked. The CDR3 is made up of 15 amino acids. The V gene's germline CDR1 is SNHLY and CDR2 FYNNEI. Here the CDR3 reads CASSVTGGNHNEQFF.

The CDR3 sequence: CASSVRVGVNEQFF. The chain is built from TRBV3-1 and TRBJ2-1; TCRdb picks TRBD2, but there is no DNA to check that call. The CDR3 runs to 14 residues. Per germline, CDR1 LGHDT and CDR2 YNNKEL (reference sequence).

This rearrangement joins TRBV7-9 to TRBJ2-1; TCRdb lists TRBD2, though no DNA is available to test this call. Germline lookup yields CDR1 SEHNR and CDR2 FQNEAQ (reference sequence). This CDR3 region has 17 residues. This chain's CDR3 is CASSDGTSGGSVNEQFF.

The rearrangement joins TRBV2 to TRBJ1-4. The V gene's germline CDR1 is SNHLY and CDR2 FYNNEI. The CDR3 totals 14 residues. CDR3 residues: CASSDGVSNEKLFF.

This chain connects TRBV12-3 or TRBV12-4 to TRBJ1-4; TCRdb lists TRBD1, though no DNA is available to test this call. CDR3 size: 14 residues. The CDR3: CASSFHRGGEKLFF.

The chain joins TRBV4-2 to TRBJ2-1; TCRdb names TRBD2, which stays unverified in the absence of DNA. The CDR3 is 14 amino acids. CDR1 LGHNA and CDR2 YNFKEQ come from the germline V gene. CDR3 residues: CASSPRTGPDEQFF.

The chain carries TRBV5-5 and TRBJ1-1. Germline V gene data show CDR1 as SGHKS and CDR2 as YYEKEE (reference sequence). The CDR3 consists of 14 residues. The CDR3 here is CASSSETRNTEAFF.

The CDR3 sequence is CASSEAPRAHEQYF. The rearrangement joins TRBV2 to TRBJ2-7; TCRdb's D call, TRBD2, is unchecked because there is no DNA. The V gene's germline CDR1 is SNHLY and CDR2 FYNNEI. The CDR3 runs to 14 residues.

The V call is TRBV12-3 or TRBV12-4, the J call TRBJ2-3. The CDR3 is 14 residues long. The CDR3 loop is CASRLAGVTDTQYF.